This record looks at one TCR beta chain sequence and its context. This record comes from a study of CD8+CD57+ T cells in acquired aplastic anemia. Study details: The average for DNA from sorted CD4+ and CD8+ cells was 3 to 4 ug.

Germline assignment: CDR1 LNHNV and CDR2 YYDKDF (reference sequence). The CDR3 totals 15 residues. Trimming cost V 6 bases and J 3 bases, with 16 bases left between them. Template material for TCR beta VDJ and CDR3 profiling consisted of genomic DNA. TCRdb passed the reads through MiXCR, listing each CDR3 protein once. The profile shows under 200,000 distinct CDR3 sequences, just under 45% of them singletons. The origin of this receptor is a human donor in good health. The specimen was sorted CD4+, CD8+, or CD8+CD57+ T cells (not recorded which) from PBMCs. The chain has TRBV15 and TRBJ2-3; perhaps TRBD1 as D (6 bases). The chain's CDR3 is CATRPTGIWTDTQYF. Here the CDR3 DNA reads TGTGCCACCAGACCCACAGGGATCTGGACAGATACGCAGTATTTT.